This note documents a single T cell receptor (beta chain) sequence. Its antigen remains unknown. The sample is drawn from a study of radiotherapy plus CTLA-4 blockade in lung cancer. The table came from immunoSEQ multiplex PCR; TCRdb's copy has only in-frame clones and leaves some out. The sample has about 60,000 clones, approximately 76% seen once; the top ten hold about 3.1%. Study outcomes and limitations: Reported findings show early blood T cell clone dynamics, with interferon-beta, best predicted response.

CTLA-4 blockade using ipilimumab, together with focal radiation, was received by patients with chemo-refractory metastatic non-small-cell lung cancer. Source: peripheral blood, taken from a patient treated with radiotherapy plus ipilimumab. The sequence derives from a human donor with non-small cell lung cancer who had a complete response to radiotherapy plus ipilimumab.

CDR3 nucleotides: TGTGCCAGCAGCTTAGTTACTGGGGGGAACTACGAGCAGTACTTC. The encoded protein is CASSLVTGGNYEQYF. This chain links TRBV7-2 with TRBJ2-7; maybe TRBD2 (6 bases). The CDR3 totals 15 residues. The V gene's germline CDR1 is SGHTA and CDR2 FQGNSA. Trimming pared 1 base from V and 3 bases from J, leaving 13 bases between.